The present TCR beta chain was sequenced within a study of T-cell reconstitution after alpha-beta-depleted transplantation in children. Preparation of the TCRbeta library was carried out with unique molecular identifiers. Via MiXCR, TCRdb re-called the PCR reads, giving one row per CDR3 protein. This table has tens of thousands of distinct CDR3 sequences, 9.5% to 13% appearing once. This clonotype was seen many times. CDR1 is MNHNY and CDR2 is SVGAGI in the germline V gene (reference sequence). The V end lost 2 bases, the J end lost 0 bases, and 3 bases lay between the germline ends. CDR3 length: 13 amino acids.

The gene calls are TRBV6-6 and TRBJ2-3, with D unclear. The material was PBMCs from the stem cell graft donor, obtained from the stem cell graft. This receptor was taken from a human donor who donated a stem cell graft to a child with chronic granulomatous disease. CDR3 sequence: CASSYSSTDTQYF. CDR3 nucleotide sequence: TGTGCCAGCAGTTACAGTAGCACAGATACGCAGTATTTT.